This T cell receptor beta chain was sequenced for a study of blood T cell repertoires in COVID-19 (dated by TCRdb to the early 2020s). In terms of the full investigation: Samples from collaborators originated in the United States, Italy and Spain and spanned both the acute and convalescent phases of COVID-19. The prospective study material was composed of cDNA or gDNA derived from T cells, B-cell-depleted T cells, or PBMCs. Deeply sampled blood TCRbeta repertoires from subjects exposed to, actively infected with, or recovered from COVID-19 were included in the dataset. The repertoires were released in a freely available public database meant as a resource for research on the immune response to SARS-CoV-2. Samples came from the ongoing ImmuneRACE study (first 160 participants) plus 1,254 subjects from 6 global collaborators. The sample metadata nearly always contained a de-identified subject ID, COVID-19 status, age in years and sex. HLA class I and class II types, where available, came from metadata supplied by the sample provider rather than from assay-based typing. The full study reports these points: Clinical and demographic metadata were provided uncurated, with the amount varying by source and participant.

Collaborating institutions collected whole blood in K2EDTA tubes following their own protocols. For TCRbeta analysis, collaborators shipped samples in one of three forms: frozen whole blood, isolated PBMCs, or DNA extracted from either of those sample types. As for this clone: Its antigen has not been determined. Per-nucleotide qualities are absent, and no much larger clonotype sits a single base away.

Unmatched junction bases come to 5, with V trimmed by 8 bases and J by 6 bases. The CDR3 starts with the cysteine, ends with the phenylalanine, and has 13 residues. The sequence is cut down to CDR3 DNA, 39 bases in frame from base 1. CDR1 and CDR2 (MRHNA, SNTAGT) derive from the germline V gene. TCRbeta CDR3 regions were amplified from genomic DNA using the immunoSEQ Assay, a bias-controlled multiplex PCR. The paper's processing steps were these. The number of nucleated cells in each sample was estimated from the amplification of reference gene primers within the assay. To quantify the absolute abundance of each unique TCRbeta CDR3 rearrangement, sequence reads were collapsed and filtered. For each sample, productive Simpson clonality was calculated as the square root of Simpson's diversity index across productive rearrangements. TCRdb re-hosts the immuneACCESS table, in-frame sequences only. Its copies lack some clones; in the studies checked, an unresolved V gene accounts for under half of them, and the cause for the rest is not known. V and J calls and clone size are as listed in that table; D and trimming were resolved from the DNA. The sample table contains about 100,000 clones; only one count was recorded for around four fifths of them. 13% of the sample goes to the ten largest clones.

Input material: peripheral blood. The receptor was derived from a man aged 50 or older with active or convalescent COVID-19. Here the chain combines TRBV6-4 and TRBJ2-1; 9 nucleotides in the junction match TRBD1. The CDR3 loop reads CASRRTGANEQFF. The bases read TGTGCCAGCCGGAGGACAGGGGCCAATGAGCAGTTCTTC.